Presented here are 22 T cell receptor beta chains from one specimen sequenced in a study of response to subunit inactivated influenza vaccine. One entry per CDR3 protein results from TCRdb running MiXCR on the RT-PCR reads. The table has about 480,000 distinct CDR3 sequences, about an eighth seen once. The source was PBMCs from blood, collected roughly 48 days after vaccination. These receptors were obtained from a man aged 45 to 65 who received an inactivated influenza vaccine.

The chain combines TRBV4-2 with TRBJ2-5, with D possibly TRBD1 on 6 matching bases. The germline V gene has CDR1 LGHNA and CDR2 YNFKEQ. This CDR3 comprises 13 residues. V gave up 5 bases and J gave up 7 bases, with 14 bases separating them. The CDR3 DNA reads as TGTGCCAGCAGCGGGACACCTGGGGGGACCCAGTACTTC. Protein: CASSGTPGGTQYF.

The sample holds many counts of this clonotype. The rearrangement joins TRBV5-1 to TRBJ2-2; a possible D gene is TRBD1 (5 bases). CDR3 length: 16 residues. In germline, CDR1 is SGHRS, CDR2 YFSETQ. Trimming removed 0 bases at V and 1 base at J, with 10 bases between. CDR3 bases: TGCGCCAGCAGCTTGGACCCGACAGAGAACACCGGGGAGCTGTTTTTT. Its translation: CASSLDPTENTGELFF.

This clonotype has a handful of counts. The chain combines TRBV12-3 or TRBV12-4 with TRBJ1-2; 8 bases agree with TRBD1. The CDR3 sequence is 14 residues long. V lost 8 bases to trimming and J lost 4 bases; unmatched junction nucleotides: 9. The CDR3 region is CASSQGEDGYGYTF. The DNA of the CDR3 is TGTGCCAGCTCACAGGGGGAAGATGGCTATGGCTACACCTTC.

This clonotype was found many times. The chain is built from TRBV12-3 or TRBV12-4 and TRBJ2-7; D remains ambiguous. With 2 bases removed from V and 5 bases from J, the gap between germline ends came to 16 bases. This CDR3 region has 15 residues. For the CDR3, the DNA is TGTGCCAGCAGTTTAAGATCGCAGGCGGCGCACGAGCAGTACTTC. Amino acid sequence: CASSLRSQAAHEQYF.

This clonotype was detected a few times. The chain combines TRBV12-3 or TRBV12-4 with TRBJ2-1; D not certain. The CDR3 sequence is 14 residues long. Deletions cut 5 bases from V and 2 bases from J, with 10 bases between. The chain's CDR3 is CASSMPGPYNEQFF. The CDR3 DNA reads as TGTGCCAGCAGTATGCCCGGCCCCTACAATGAGCAGTTCTTC.

This clonotype was seen ten or more times. The J gene is TRBJ2-7, the V gene TRBV20-1; D might be TRBD1 (6 bases). CDR3 length: 15 amino acids. The V gene's germline CDR1 is DFQATT and CDR2 SNEGSKA (reference sequence). Trimming removed 0 bases at V and 3 bases at J, with 15 bases between. The CDR3 is CSARDVGQYSYEQYF. CDR3 DNA: TGCAGTGCTAGAGATGTAGGACAGTATAGCTACGAGCAGTACTTC.

The sample holds a few counts of this clonotype. This rearrangement joins TRBV27 to TRBJ2-1; 13 bases align to TRBD2. Germline V gives CDR1 MNHEY, CDR2 SMNVEV (reference sequence). With V trimmed by 5 bases and J by 8 bases, 9 bases remained unmatched. CDR3 size: 16 residues. Here the CDR3 DNA reads TGTGCCAGCAGTCCTAGACTAGCGGGAGGTCTAGATGAGCAGTTCTTC. Its protein is CASSPRLAGGLDEQFF.

The genes are TRBV2 and TRBJ2-5; 11 bases map to TRBD2. The V gene end was trimmed by 6 bases and the J gene end by 1 base; junction bases not matched to a gene: 4. The CDR3 runs to 15 residues. Germline lookup yields CDR1 SNHLY and CDR2 FYNNEI. CDR3 amino acids: CASRGTSGFQETQYF. The CDR3 region has the DNA TGTGCCAGCAGAGGGACTAGCGGATTCCAAGAGACCCAGTACTTC.

This chain uses TRBV11-2 with TRBJ2-3, with 9 bases fitting TRBD1. The CDR3 sequence is 15 residues long. Germline V gives CDR1 SGHAT, CDR2 FQNNGV. V lost 5 bases, J lost 1 base, and 4 bases stayed unmatched. CDR3 region: CASSGGTGRTDTQYF. The CDR3 coding sequence is TGTGCCAGCAGCGGAGGGACAGGGCGCACAGATACGCAGTATTTT. Supplemented by reference TRBV11-2 and TRBJ2-3, the full variable domain reads EAGVAQSPRYKIIEKRQSVAFWCNPISGHATLYWYQQILGQGPKLLIQFQNNGVVDDSQLPKDRFSAERLKGVDSTLKIQPAKLEDSAVYLCASSGGTGRTDTQYFGPGTRLTVL.

This clonotype was observed many times. CDR3: CASSLVHGTGPNYGYTF. The CDR3 DNA reads as TGTGCCAGCAGCTTAGTGCACGGGACAGGGCCCAACTATGGCTACACCTTC. The chain recombines TRBV7-6 with TRBJ1-2, with TRBD1 identical over 9 bases. This CDR3 region has 17 residues. The J segment lost 2 bases and the V segment lost 1 base, leaving 8 bases of the junction unmatched. The germline V gene has CDR1 SGHVS and CDR2 FNYEAQ.

This sequence joins TRBV18 and TRBJ1-3, with D unresolved. Deletions cut 1 base from V and 4 bases from J, with 14 bases between. Germline CDR1 KGHSH, CDR2 LQKENI. This CDR3 is built from 16 residues. CDR3 amino acids: CASSPQRSSYGNTIYF. DNA for the CDR3: TGTGCCAGCTCACCACAGAGATCCTCTTACGGAAACACCATATATTTT.

The chain joins TRBV10-3 to TRBJ2-1; 9 bases align to TRBD2. Germline assignment: CDR1 ENHRY and CDR2 SYGVKD. This CDR3 spans 16 amino acids. Losses at the gene ends were 7 bases for V and 9 bases for J; bases not matched to a gene: 16. CDR3 region: CAINGAGGPLVGEQFF. In DNA, the CDR3 is TGTGCCATCAACGGGGCGGGAGGGCCCCTCGTCGGTGAGCAGTTCTTC.

This clonotype was seen a handful of times. V gene TRBV6-5 combines with J gene TRBJ2-1, with D unclear. From germline, CDR1 is MNHEY and CDR2 SVGAGI. This CDR3 contains 17 residues. Between the trimmed V and J ends, which lost 0 bases and 0 bases, there was a span of 12 bases. Here the CDR3 DNA reads TGTGCCAGCAGTTACTCCTCCGACCTTGGCTCCTACAATGAGCAGTTCTTC. Residues: CASSYSSDLGSYNEQFF.

Many counts were recorded for this clonotype. This rearrangement joins TRBV7-3 to TRBJ1-1, with D perhaps matching TRBD1 (5 bases). Germline values: CDR1 SGHTA, CDR2 FQGTGA. V dropped 3 bases and J dropped 1 base, with 9 bases sitting between them. This CDR3 has 14 residues. CDR3 loop: CASSFSGQNTEAFF. CDR3 nucleotides: TGTGCCAGCAGCTTTTCCGGACAGAACACTGAAGCTTTCTTT.

This clonotype was found a few times. A read error may produce the germline difference seen at one junction end. V gene TRBV3-1 combines with J gene TRBJ1-6, with D possibly TRBD1 on 6 matching bases. This CDR3 is built from 16 residues. Germline-derived CDR1 and CDR2 are LGHDT and YNNKEL (reference sequence). The CDR3 here is CASRQGRGANNSPLHF. The CDR3 nucleotides read TGTGCCAGCAGACAAGGAAGGGGGGCTAATAATTCACCCCTCCACTTT. The full variable domain, completed using reference TRBV3-1 and TRBJ1-6, is DTAVSQTPKYLVTQMGNDKSIKCEQNLGHDTMYWYKQDSKKFLKIMFSYNNKELIINETVPNRFSPKSPDKAHLNLHINSLELGDSAVYFCASRQGRGANNSPLHFGNGTRLTVT.

This clonotype showed up many times. V usage is TRBV29-1 and J usage is TRBJ1-2, with D maybe TRBD1 (5 bases). Germline CDR1 is SQVTM and CDR2 is ANQGSEA. This CDR3 has 13 amino acids. V shed 4 bases and J shed 0 bases, with 9 bases lying between them. The CDR3 DNA reads TGCAGCGTTGGCACAGGACCTAACTATGGCTACACCTTC. Its protein product is CSVGTGPNYGYTF.

V and J are TRBV6-2 or TRBV6-3 and TRBJ2-2, with TRBD2 matching over 14 bases. V shed 7 bases and J 6 bases; nucleotides not matched to a gene: 19. The CDR3 runs to 20 residues. The V gene's germline CDR1 is MNHEY and CDR2 SVGEGT. CDR3 sequence: CASTSGLAGAGAAVAGELFF. CDR3 bases: TGTGCCAGCACTTCGGGACTAGCGGGAGCTGGTGCCGCCGTCGCCGGGGAGCTGTTTTTT.

This clonotype was counted many times. This chain joins TRBV5-1 and TRBJ2-1; D uncertain. Germline V CDR1 and CDR2: SGHRS, YFSETQ. Trimming shortened V by 4 bases and J by 5 bases, and 10 bases separated the two germline ends. This CDR3 spans 13 amino acids. The CDR3 nucleotides read TGCGCCAGCAGCAAAGGTTCCGACAATGAGCAGTTCTTC. It yields the protein CASSKGSDNEQFF.

This chain links TRBV7-2 with TRBJ2-2; D is perhaps TRBD2 (6 bases). V was pared by 5 bases and J by 3 bases, with 10 bases between. Per germline, CDR1 SGHTA and CDR2 FQGNSA. The CDR3 extends over 14 amino acids. The CDR3 DNA is TGTGCCAGCAGCACCGGGACTTACACCGGGGAGCTGTTTTTT. Translating it yields CASSTGTYTGELFF.

This clonotype was counted only a few times. The rearrangement joins TRBV12-3 or TRBV12-4 to TRBJ2-7; TRBD2 matches at 7 bases. V lost 5 bases, J lost 6 bases, and 13 bases stayed unmatched. The CDR3 totals 15 residues. The CDR3 coding sequence is TGTGCCAGCAGTCCCCTGGCGGGGAGGGCCTCCGAGCAGTACTTC. This sequence encodes CASSPLAGRASEQYF.

This clonotype came up a few times. The V and J genes are TRBV29-1 and TRBJ1-4; possibly TRBD1 for D (6 bases). V lost 7 bases and J 3 bases, leaving 18 bases between the germline ends. The CDR3 is 15 residues long. Germline CDR1 reads SQVTM; CDR2 reads ANQGSEA. CDR3 protein: CSATGTAGANEKLFF. The DNA of the CDR3 is TGCAGCGCGACTGGGACCGCAGGGGCTAATGAAAAACTGTTTTTT.

This clonotype was seen repeatedly, ten times or more. This chain connects TRBV14 to TRBJ1-2; D perhaps matches TRBD1 (5 bases). Trimming shortened V by 5 bases and J by 4 bases, and 8 bases separated the two germline ends. The CDR3 extends over 12 amino acids. Germline assignment: CDR1 SGHDN and CDR2 FVKESK. CDR3 residues: CASSEGAYGYTF. In DNA form, the CDR3 reads TGTGCCAGCAGCGAAGGGGCCTATGGCTACACCTTC. Supplemented by reference TRBV14 and TRBJ1-2, the full variable domain reads EAGVTQFPSHSVIEKGQTVTLRCDPISGHDNLYWYRRVMGKEIKFLLHFVKESKQDESGMPNNRFLAERTGGTYSTLKVQPAELEDSGVYFCASSEGAYGYTFGSGTRLTVV.